This TCR beta chain was recovered during a study of CD8+ T cells in alopecia areata. RNA was extracted and reverse transcribed into cDNA as the sequencing template. Sequencing used immunoSEQ multiplex PCR; TCRdb keeps in-frame clones, though not all of them. The sample has 170,000 or so clones; around 63% are singletons. The study, taken as a whole, reports: TCR sharing was clearer in mice than between patients, perhaps partly owing to patient HLA diversity. Compared with normal scalp, lesional scalp had higher clonality and more expanded CD8+ clones.

Trimming cost V 8 bases and J 2 bases, with 15 bases left between them. CDR1 and CDR2 (germline): MNHNS, SASEGT. This CDR3 has 14 residues. This clone has only a few counts. Its specificity is unknown. Sequenced material: CD4+ T cells sorted from blood, taken at week 0. This TCR came from a human donor with alopecia areata. The chain recombines TRBV6-1 with TRBJ1-2; possible D gene TRBD1, 6 bases. The CDR3 loop reads CASQGQKRNYGYTF. For the CDR3, the DNA is TGTGCCAGCCAAGGACAGAAAAGAAACTATGGCTACACCTTC.